The table lists the clone carrying this T cell receptor (beta chain) with a few counts. What it binds is not known. The primer mix had 60 Vbeta and 13 Jbeta primers. Original data processing: In a later analysis, the count reached approximately 80 million unique TCR beta chains, with around 10 million shared. Libraries were prepared by immunoSEQ multiplex PCR; TCRdb keeps only in-frame clonotypes and omits some of them. That table gives V, J and clone size, and the DNA gave D and trimming. The sample contains around 150,000 clones, around a tenth of which appear only once. The CDR3 is made up of 14 amino acids. The V gene end was trimmed by 1 base and the J gene end by 5 bases; junction bases not matched to a gene: 5. Per the germline V gene, CDR1 is LGHNA and CDR2 is YSLEER. The sample is drawn from a study of cytomegalovirus exposure and HLA in healthy donors. Regarding the study as a whole: Cytomegalovirus-associated status was assigned to 150 to 200 TCR beta chains. Three chains tied to CMV proved CMV antigen-specific in vitro.

The sequenced sample was PBMCs. J is TRBJ2-7 and V is TRBV4-3, with 7 bases fitting TRBD1. The clonotype comes from a male donor in good health and CMV-seronegative. The CDR3 coding sequence is TGCGCCAGCAGCCAAGGACAGGGATTCAACGAGCAGTACTTC. This encodes CASSQGQGFNEQYF.